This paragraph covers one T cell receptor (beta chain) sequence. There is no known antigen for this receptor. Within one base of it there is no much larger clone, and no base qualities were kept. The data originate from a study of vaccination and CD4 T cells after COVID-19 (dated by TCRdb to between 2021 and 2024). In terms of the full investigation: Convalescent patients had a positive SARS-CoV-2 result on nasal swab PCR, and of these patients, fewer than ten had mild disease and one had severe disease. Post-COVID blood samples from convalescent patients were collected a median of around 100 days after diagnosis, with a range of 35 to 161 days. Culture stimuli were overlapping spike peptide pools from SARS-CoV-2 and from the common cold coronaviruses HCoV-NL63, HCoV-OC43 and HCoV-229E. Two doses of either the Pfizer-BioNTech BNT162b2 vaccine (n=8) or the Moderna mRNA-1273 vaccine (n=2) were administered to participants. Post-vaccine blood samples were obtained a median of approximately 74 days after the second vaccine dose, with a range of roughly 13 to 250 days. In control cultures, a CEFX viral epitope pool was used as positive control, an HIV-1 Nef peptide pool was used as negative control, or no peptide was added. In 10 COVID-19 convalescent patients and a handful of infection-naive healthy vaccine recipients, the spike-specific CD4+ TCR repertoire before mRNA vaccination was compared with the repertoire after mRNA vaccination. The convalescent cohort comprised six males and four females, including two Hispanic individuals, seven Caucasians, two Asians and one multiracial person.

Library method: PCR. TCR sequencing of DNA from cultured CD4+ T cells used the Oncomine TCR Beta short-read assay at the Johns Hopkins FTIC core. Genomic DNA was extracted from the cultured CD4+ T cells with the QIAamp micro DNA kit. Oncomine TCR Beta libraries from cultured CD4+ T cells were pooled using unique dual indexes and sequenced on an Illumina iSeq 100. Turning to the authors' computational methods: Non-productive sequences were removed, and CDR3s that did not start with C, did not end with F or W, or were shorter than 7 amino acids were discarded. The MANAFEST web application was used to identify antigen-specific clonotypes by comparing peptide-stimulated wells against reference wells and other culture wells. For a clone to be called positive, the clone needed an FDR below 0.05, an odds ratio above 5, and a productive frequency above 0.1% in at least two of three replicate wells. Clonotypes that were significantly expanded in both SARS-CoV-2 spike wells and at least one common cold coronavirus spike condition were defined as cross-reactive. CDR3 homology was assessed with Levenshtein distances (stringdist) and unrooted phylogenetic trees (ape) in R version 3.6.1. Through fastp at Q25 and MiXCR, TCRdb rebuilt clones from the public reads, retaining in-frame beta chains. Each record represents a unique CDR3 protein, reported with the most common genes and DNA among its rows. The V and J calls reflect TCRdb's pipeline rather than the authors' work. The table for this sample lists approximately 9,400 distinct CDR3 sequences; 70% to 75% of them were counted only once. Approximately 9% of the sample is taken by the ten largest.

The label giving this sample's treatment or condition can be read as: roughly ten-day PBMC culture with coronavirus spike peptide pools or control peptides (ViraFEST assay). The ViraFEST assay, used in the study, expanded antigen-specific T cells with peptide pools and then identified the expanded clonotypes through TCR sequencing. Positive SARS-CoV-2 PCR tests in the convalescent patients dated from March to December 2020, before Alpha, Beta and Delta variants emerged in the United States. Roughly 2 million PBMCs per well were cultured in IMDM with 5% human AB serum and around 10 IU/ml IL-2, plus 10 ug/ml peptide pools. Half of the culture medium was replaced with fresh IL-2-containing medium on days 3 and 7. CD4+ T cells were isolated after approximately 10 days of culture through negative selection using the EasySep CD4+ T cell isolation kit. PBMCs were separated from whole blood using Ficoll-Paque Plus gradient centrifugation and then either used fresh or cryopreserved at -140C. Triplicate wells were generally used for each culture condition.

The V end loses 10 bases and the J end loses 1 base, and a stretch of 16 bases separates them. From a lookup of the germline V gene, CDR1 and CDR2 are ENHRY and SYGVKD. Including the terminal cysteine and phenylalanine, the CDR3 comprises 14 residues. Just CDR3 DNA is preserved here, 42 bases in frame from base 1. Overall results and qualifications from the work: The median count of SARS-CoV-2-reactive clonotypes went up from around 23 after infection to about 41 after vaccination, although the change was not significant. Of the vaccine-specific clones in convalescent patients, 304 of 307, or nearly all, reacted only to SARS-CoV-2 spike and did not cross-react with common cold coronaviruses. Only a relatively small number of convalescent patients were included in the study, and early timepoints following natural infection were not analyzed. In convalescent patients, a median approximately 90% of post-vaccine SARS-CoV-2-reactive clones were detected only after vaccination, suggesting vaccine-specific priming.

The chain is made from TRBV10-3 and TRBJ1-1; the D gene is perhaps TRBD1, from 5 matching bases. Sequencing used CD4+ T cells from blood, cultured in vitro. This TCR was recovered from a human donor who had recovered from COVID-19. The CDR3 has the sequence CATHQGVQNTEAFF. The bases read TGTGCCACCCATCAGGGTGTACAGAACACTGAAGCTTTCTTT.